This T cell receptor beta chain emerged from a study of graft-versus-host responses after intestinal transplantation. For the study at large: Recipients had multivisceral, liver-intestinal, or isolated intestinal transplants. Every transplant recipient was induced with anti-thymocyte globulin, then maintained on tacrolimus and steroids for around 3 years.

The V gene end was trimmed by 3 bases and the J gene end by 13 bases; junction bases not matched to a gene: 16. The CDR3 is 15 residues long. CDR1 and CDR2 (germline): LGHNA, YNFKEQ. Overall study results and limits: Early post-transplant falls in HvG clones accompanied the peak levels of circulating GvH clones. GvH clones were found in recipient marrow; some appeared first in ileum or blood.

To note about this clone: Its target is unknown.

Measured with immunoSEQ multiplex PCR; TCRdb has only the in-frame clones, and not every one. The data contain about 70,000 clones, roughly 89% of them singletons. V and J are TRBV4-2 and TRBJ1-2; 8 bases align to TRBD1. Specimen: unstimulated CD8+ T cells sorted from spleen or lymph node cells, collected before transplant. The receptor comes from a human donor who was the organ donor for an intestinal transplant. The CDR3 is CASSHNPQGARGCTF. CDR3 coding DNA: TGTGCCAGCAGCCACAACCCCCAGGGGGCGCGAGGTTGCACCTTC.